The 24 T cell receptor beta chains below come from one sample, sequenced in a study of shared clonotypes between healthy human individuals. The assay was immunoSEQ multiplex PCR, and TCRdb's table has in-frame clones only and misses some. The sample lists hundreds of thousands of clones; about 96% were seen once. Sequencing used memory CD8+ T cells sorted from blood. The subset was: CD45RO+ cells pooled with CCR7-negative TemRA cells. The receptor source for this set is a man in his thirties or forties in good health.

This clone appeared once. V is TRBV7-8 and J is TRBJ2-7; no firm D call. CDR3 length: 13 residues. V lost 0 bases and J 4 bases, leaving 7 bases between the germline ends. Germline V gene sequence: CDR1 SGHVS, CDR2 FQNEAQ. Here the CDR3 reads CASSLALGYEQYF. For the CDR3, the DNA is TGTGCCAGCAGCTTAGCGTTGGGTTACGAGCAGTACTTC.

V usage is TRBV7-9 and J usage is TRBJ2-7; 9 bases are shared with TRBD1. The junction had 9 bases not matched to a gene; V was cut back by 5 bases and J by 4 bases. CDR1 and CDR2 from the germline V gene are SEHNR and FQNEAQ (reference sequence). The CDR3 is 15 residues long. The CDR3 region is CASSPRTGASYEQYF. The DNA for the CDR3 is TGTGCCAGCAGCCCAAGGACAGGGGCTTCTTACGAGCAGTACTTC.

The chain carries TRBV11-2 and TRBJ2-5; D remains ambiguous. The V end lost 0 bases, the J end lost 3 bases, and 5 bases lay between the germline ends. Looked up from germline, CDR1 is SGHAT and CDR2 is FQNNGV. This CDR3 comprises 13 residues. This CDR3 reads CASSLDREETQYF. CDR3 DNA sequence: TGTGCCAGCAGCTTAGATAGGGAAGAGACCCAGTACTTC.

This chain links TRBV20-1 with TRBJ2-7, with no clear D. The CDR3 length is 10 residues. The V gene lost 6 bases and the J gene lost 5 bases, with 8 bases spanning the gap. CDR1 is DFQATT, CDR2 SNEGSKA, per germline (reference sequence). CDR3 residues: CSAKLDEQYF. The CDR3 nucleotides are TGCAGTGCAAAGCTAGACGAGCAGTACTTC.

This sequence joins TRBV5-6 and TRBJ2-7; TRBD1 or TRBD2 may be the D gene (5 bases each). Deletions cut 5 bases from V and 2 bases from J, with 14 bases between. Per the germline V gene, CDR1 is SGHDT and CDR2 is YYEEEE. This CDR3 region has 14 residues. The CDR3 spells CASRPGTNAYEQYF. CDR3 nucleotides: TGTGCCAGCAGACCGGGGACGAACGCCTACGAGCAGTACTTC. Full variable domain (missing parts from reference TRBV5-6 and TRBJ2-7): DAGVTQSPTHLIKTRGQQVTLRCSPKSGHDTVSWYQQALGQGPQFIFQYYEEEERQRGNFPDRFSGHQFPNYSSELNVNALLLGDSALYLCASRPGTNAYEQYFGPGTRLTVT.

The chain links TRBV29-1 to TRBJ1-2; D is undetermined. V dropped 7 bases and J dropped 4 bases, with 10 bases sitting between them. The CDR3 covers 11 residues. Germline values: CDR1 SQVTM, CDR2 ANQGSEA. CDR3 bases: TGCAGCGGCGGAGAGACCTATGGCTACACCTTC. This sequence encodes CSGGETYGYTF. The full variable domain, rest sourced from reference TRBV29-1 and TRBJ1-2, is SAVISQKPSRDICQRGTSLTIQCQVDSQVTMMFWYRQQPGQSLTLIATANQGSEATYESGFVIDKFPISRPNLTFSTLTVSNMSPEDSSIYLCSGGETYGYTFGSGTRLTVV.

This chain joins TRBV2 and TRBJ1-2, with D possibly being TRBD1 (6 bases). Germline lookup yields CDR1 SNHLY and CDR2 FYNNEI. Deletions cut 4 bases from V and 4 bases from J, with 16 bases between. This CDR3 is 15 amino acids long. The DNA of the CDR3 is TGTGCCAGCAGTGTACGGGGGGCGTGGACCTATGGCTACACCTTC. This sequence encodes CASSVRGAWTYGYTF.

V and J are TRBV2 and TRBJ1-5; the D is unclear. This CDR3 has 13 amino acids. Germline V gene data show CDR1 as SNHLY and CDR2 as FYNNEI. V lost 7 bases to trimming and J lost 0 bases, with 7 bases between them. The CDR3 loop reads CASNDYSNQPQHF. CDR3 nucleotide sequence: TGTGCCAGCAACGACTATAGCAATCAGCCCCAGCATTTT. The full variable domain, its missing parts supplied by reference TRBV2 and TRBJ1-5, is EPEVTQTPSHQVTQMGQEVILRCVPISNHLYFYWYRQILGQKVEFLVSFYNNEISEKSEIFDDQFSVERPDGSNFTLKIRSTKLEDSAMYFCASNDYSNQPQHFGDGTRLSIL.

The V call is TRBV29-1, the J call TRBJ2-3; D might be TRBD2 (6 bases). CDR1 and CDR2 (germline): SQVTM, ANQGSEA. CDR3 length: 14 residues. V gave up 1 base and J gave up 4 bases, with 12 bases separating them. CDR3 sequence (DNA): TGCAGCGTTGAAGCGCCCGGGAGAGCAGATACGCAGTATTTT. It specifies CSVEAPGRADTQYF.

This rearrangement joins TRBV5-5 to TRBJ2-1; D is perhaps TRBD2 (5 bases). CDR1 and CDR2 from the germline V gene are SGHKS and YYEKEE (reference sequence). The CDR3 contains 17 residues. Trimming cost V 5 bases and J 3 bases, with 21 bases left between them. CDR3 in DNA: TGTGCCAGCAGTTGGCGGTTAGGACTTGCTTTCTACAATGAGCAGTTCTTC. As protein: CASSWRLGLAFYNEQFF.

The genes are TRBV7-2 and TRBJ1-1; a weak D match, TRBD1 (5 bases). The V gene lost 2 bases and the J gene lost 1 base, with 8 bases spanning the gap. The CDR3 is made up of 14 amino acids. CDR1 is SGHTA, CDR2 FQGNSA, per germline. This chain's CDR3 is CASSLRGPNTEAFF. The CDR3 DNA is TGTGCCAGCAGCTTACGGGGCCCGAACACTGAAGCTTTCTTT.

The chain is built from TRBV5-5 and TRBJ2-3; D is uncertain. The CDR3 totals 11 residues. Trimming shortened V by 9 bases and J by 4 bases, and 9 bases separated the two germline ends. The germline V gene has CDR1 SGHKS and CDR2 YYEKEE (reference sequence). The CDR3 DNA reads TGTGCCATAACCTCCGCAGATACGCAGTATTTT. This sequence encodes CAITSADTQYF.

The V gene is TRBV2, the J gene TRBJ1-6, with D maybe TRBD1 (6 bases). The CDR3 loop spans 15 amino acids. The germline V and J ends were trimmed by 6 bases and 0 bases, with 9 bases remaining between them. Germline V gives CDR1 SNHLY, CDR2 FYNNEI. The CDR3 loop is CASRGQSSYNSPLHF. In DNA form, the CDR3 reads TGTGCCAGCAGAGGACAGAGCTCCTATAATTCACCCCTCCACTTT. The full variable domain, with the rest looked up from reference TRBV2 and TRBJ1-6, is EPEVTQTPSHQVTQMGQEVILRCVPISNHLYFYWYRQILGQKVEFLVSFYNNEISEKSEIFDDQFSVERPDGSNFTLKIRSTKLEDSAMYFCASRGQSSYNSPLHFGNGTRLTVT.

The chain carries TRBV11-2 and TRBJ2-7; 7 nucleotides line up with TRBD2. The CDR3 consists of 15 residues. Germline CDR1 reads SGHAT; CDR2 reads FQNNGV. The trim removed 2 bases at V and 2 bases at J, leaving 6 bases unmatched. CDR3 sequence: CASSLRTSSPYEQYF. CDR3 coding DNA: TGTGCCAGCAGCTTAAGGACTAGTTCTCCCTACGAGCAGTACTTC. Complete variable domain (other parts from reference TRBV11-2 and TRBJ2-7): EAGVAQSPRYKIIEKRQSVAFWCNPISGHATLYWYQQILGQGPKLLIQFQNNGVVDDSQLPKDRFSAERLKGVDSTLKIQPAKLEDSAVYLCASSLRTSSPYEQYFGPGTRLTVT.

J is TRBJ1-2 and V is TRBV28; D uncertain. The germline CDR1 and CDR2 sequences are MDHEN and SYDVKM. The CDR3 runs to 13 residues. Trimming pared 2 bases from V and 4 bases from J, leaving 8 bases between. The CDR3 sequence: CASSLPSIYGYTF. For the CDR3, the DNA is TGTGCCAGCAGTTTACCCTCGATCTATGGCTACACCTTC.

The genes are TRBV2 and TRBJ1-2, with a tentative D call TRBD1 (6 bases). The V end was cut by 10 bases, the J end by 1 base, with 16 bases between. Germline V gene data show CDR1 as SNHLY and CDR2 as FYNNEI. CDR3 length: 14 residues. Here the CDR3 reads CAMLQGTLNYGYTF. The CDR3 DNA reads as TGTGCCATGTTACAGGGAACCCTTAACTATGGCTACACCTTC.

This clone has only one observation. This chain joins TRBV28 and TRBJ2-5; D call uncertain. CDR1 is MDHEN, CDR2 SYDVKM, per germline. The CDR3 is made up of 12 amino acids. V gave up 5 bases and J gave up 3 bases, with 7 bases separating them. The CDR3 protein is CASSEWKETQYF. The CDR3 coding sequence is TGTGCCAGCAGTGAGTGGAAAGAGACCCAGTACTTC.

The chain is built from TRBV2 and TRBJ2-4, with D perhaps matching TRBD2 (6 bases). The CDR3 totals 14 residues. Germline values: CDR1 SNHLY, CDR2 FYNNEI. With 2 bases removed from V and 7 bases from J, the gap between germline ends came to 12 bases. The CDR3 sequence: CASSETEGRNIQYF. The CDR3 bases are TGTGCCAGCAGTGAAACGGAGGGGCGGAACATTCAGTACTTC.

The V and J genes are TRBV5-5 and TRBJ2-3; 12 positions agree with TRBD1. The length of the CDR3 is 15 residues. The trim removed 4 bases at V and 4 bases at J, leaving 4 bases unmatched. The germline V gene encodes CDR1 SGHKS and CDR2 YYEKEE (reference sequence). The CDR3 sequence: CASSTGTGGADTQYF. As DNA, the CDR3 is TGTGCCAGCAGCACCGGGACAGGGGGCGCAGATACGCAGTATTTT.

V usage is TRBV7-9 and J usage is TRBJ1-2; D remains ambiguous. In germline, CDR1 is SEHNR, CDR2 FQNEAQ (reference sequence). The V end was cut by 5 bases, the J end by 14 bases, with 12 bases between. The CDR3 totals 10 residues. The DNA of the CDR3 is TGTGCCAGCAGCGCCGGTCCCCCAACCTTC. Translating it yields CASSAGPPTF.

The genes are TRBV7-2 and TRBJ2-3, with 8 bases lining up with TRBD2. This CDR3 comprises 15 residues. Looked up from germline, CDR1 is SGHTA and CDR2 is FQGNSA. V dropped 5 bases and J dropped 2; count of bases not matched to a gene: 6. This CDR3 reads CASSVRLAPTDTQYF. For the CDR3, the DNA is TGTGCCAGCAGCGTGAGACTAGCGCCCACAGATACGCAGTATTTT.

Worth noting for this clone: One end of the junction fails to match germline, which may point to a read error. V is TRBV6-5 and J is TRBJ1-6; D uncertain. Germline CDR1 and CDR2: MNHEY and SVGAGI. The CDR3 has 13 amino acids. The CDR3 region has the DNA TGTGCCAGCAGTTACAGGGATAATTCACCCCCCCACTTT. It encodes CASSYRDNSPPHF.

V gene TRBV5-7 combines with J gene TRBJ2-1, with TRBD2 identical over 7 bases. TRBV5-7 falls under the ORF class, with uncertain function. V lost 4 bases to trimming and J lost 2 bases; unmatched junction nucleotides: 6. The CDR3 is made up of 15 amino acids. The CDR3 is CASSRSGGTYNEQFF. In DNA, the CDR3 is TGTGCCAGCAGCCGGTCGGGGGGTACCTACAATGAGCAGTTCTTC.

The rearrangement joins TRBV6-1 to TRBJ1-6; D uncertain. Trimming removed 4 bases at V and 0 bases at J, with 13 bases between. Germline V gene sequence: CDR1 MNHNS, CDR2 SASEGT. The CDR3 has 17 residues. CDR3 coding DNA: TGTGCCAGCAGTGTTAGTCGGCCTAGCTCCTATAATTCACCCCTCCACTTT. It codes for CASSVSRPSSYNSPLHF.